This is a list of T cell receptor beta chains from one sample in a study of shared clonotypes between healthy human individuals. Sequencing used immunoSEQ multiplex PCR; TCRdb keeps in-frame clones, though not all of them. The sample holds 1.5 million to 2.5 million clones, approximately 95% seen once. The sample comprised naive CD8+ T cells sorted from blood. The receptors derive from a young man in good health. CDR3s include the opening cysteine and the closing phenylalanine or tryptophan. A D gene is named only where the DNA matches it firmly.

TRBD2	TRBJ2-5	TRBV9	TGTGCCAGCAGCGTAGCGGGACTAGCGGGGTACCAAGAGACCCAGTACTTC	CASSVAGLAGYQETQYF
NA	TRBJ1-3	TRBV5-1	TGCGCCAGCAGCCAGGGACCAAGCTCTGGAAACACCATATATTTT	CASSQGPSSGNTIYF
TRBD1	TRBJ2-2	TRBV29-1	TGCAGCGTTGAAGAAGGGACAGGGTCCGGGGAGCTGTTTTTT	CSVEEGTGSGELFF
TRBD1	TRBJ1-1	TRBV18	TGTGCCAGCTCGCCGGACAGGGAGCAGGAGAGTGGGCGAGCTTTCTTT	CASSPDREQESGRAFF
NA	TRBJ1-2	TRBV30	TGTGCCTGGAAGATTGGCTATGGCTACACCTTC	CAWKIGYGYTF
NA	TRBJ2-1	TRBV7-2	TGTGCCAGCAGCTTAGATAGCGAGTACAATGAGCAGTTCTTC	CASSLDSEYNEQFF
TRBD2	TRBJ2-3	TRBV30	TGTGCCTGGCAACCGACTAGCCTCACAGATACGCAGTATTTT	CAWQPTSLTDTQYF
TRBD2	TRBJ2-2	TRBV4-2	TGTGCCAGCAGCCTCCCCTCCGAGGCGGGGGGGCCCACCGGGGAGCTGTTTTTT	CASSLPSEAGGPTGELFF
TRBD1	TRBJ2-2	TRBV5-1	TGCGCCAGCAGCTCTAGACAGGGAGAGGTCGGGGAGCTGTTTTTT	CASSSRQGEVGELFF
NA	TRBJ1-2	TRBV5-4	TGTGCCAGCAGCTTGATGGGTCATCCCCTTGGCTACACCTTC	CASSLMGHPLGYTF